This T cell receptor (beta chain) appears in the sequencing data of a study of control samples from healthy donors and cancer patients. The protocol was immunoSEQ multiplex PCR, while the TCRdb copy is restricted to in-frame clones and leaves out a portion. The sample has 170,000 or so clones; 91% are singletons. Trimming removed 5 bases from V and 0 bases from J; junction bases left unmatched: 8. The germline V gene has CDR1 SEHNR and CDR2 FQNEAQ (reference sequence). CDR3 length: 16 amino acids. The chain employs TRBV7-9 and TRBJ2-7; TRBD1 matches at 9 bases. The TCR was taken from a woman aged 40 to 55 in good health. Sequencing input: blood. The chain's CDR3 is CASSAPGQGYSYEQYF. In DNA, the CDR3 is TGTGCCAGCAGCGCCCCGGGACAGGGCTACTCCTACGAGCAGTACTTC.